The following is a T cell receptor (beta chain) sequence with its context. As yet, its antigen is unknown. The source of the sample is a study of OX40 agonist ivuxolimab in advanced cancers. Per germline, CDR1 MDHEN and CDR2 SYDVKM. This CDR3 comprises 15 residues. Deletions cut 0 bases from V and 4 bases from J, with 13 bases between. TCRdb keeps only in-frame clones here, not all; method: immunoSEQ multiplex PCR. The sample consists of around 140,000 clones, 90% of them appearing once. People who had autoimmune disease history or systemic immunosuppression were excluded. Study results and caveats: Relatively little clonal expansion, among the lowest observed, appeared in partial responders at 0.1-3.0 mg/kg.

The sample in question was CD4+ or CD8+ T cells sorted from blood, obtained in a trial of the OX40 agonist ivuxolimab. The chain has TRBV28 and TRBJ2-7, with no clear D. The source of this sequence is an adult with an advanced solid tumor such as melanoma, head and neck, liver or kidney cancer. This chain's CDR3 is CASSLWTLLRYEQYF. CDR3 DNA sequence: TGTGCCAGCAGTTTATGGACCCTCCTAAGGTACGAGCAGTACTTC.